The 25 T cell receptor beta chains below all came from one sample that was sequenced in a study of blood T cell repertoires in COVID-19. Repertoires were generated with immunoSEQ multiplex PCR, while TCRdb's copy carries only in-frame clones and drops some. The sample contains some 290,000 clones, 90% of which appear only once. The material sequenced was PBMCs or T cells enriched from blood (not recorded which). All receptors derive from a woman aged 30 to 39 who had been exposed to COVID-19.

J is TRBJ2-2 and V is TRBV7-9, with TRBD1 matching 9 bases. Germline V gene sequence: CDR1 SEHNR, CDR2 FQNEAQ (reference sequence). The junction had 10 bases not matched to a gene; V was cut back by 5 bases and J by 3 bases. This CDR3 region has 17 residues. CDR3 region: CASSPYRGRFDTGELFF. The CDR3 DNA reads TGTGCCAGCAGCCCGTACAGGGGGCGGTTCGACACCGGGGAGCTGTTTTTT.

The chain uses TRBV10-1 and TRBJ2-7, with D possibly matching TRBD2 (6 bases). Germline CDR1 reads WNHNN; CDR2 reads SYGVQD (reference sequence). This CDR3 contains 14 residues. V was cut by 8 bases and J by 3 bases, with 17 bases left in between. CDR3 in amino acids: CASGRTGSYYEQYF. CDR3 bases: TGCGCCAGCGGGAGGACGGGCTCCTACTACGAGCAGTACTTC.

V gene TRBV27 combines with J gene TRBJ1-1; possibly TRBD1 for D (5 bases). Trimming left V 6 bases short and J 4 bases short, with 12 bases between. Germline CDR1 reads MNHEY; CDR2 reads SMNVEV (reference sequence). The CDR3 extends over 13 amino acids. CDR3 DNA: TGTGCCAGCAGATTGACAGTAGGCACTGAAGCTTTCTTT. This sequence encodes CASRLTVGTEAFF.

The rearrangement links TRBV3-1 (or the pseudogene TRBV3-2) to TRBJ2-1; TRBD2 matches 7 bases. CDR3 length: 16 residues. Germline lookup yields CDR1 LGHDT and CDR2 YNNKEL (reference sequence). Trimming at V came to 4 bases and at J to 0 bases, leaving 6 bases not matched to a gene. CDR3 bases: TGTGCCAGCAGCCTTCGGGGACTAAACTCCTACAATGAGCAGTTCTTC. Translating gives CASSLRGLNSYNEQFF.

The chain combines TRBV7-6 with TRBJ2-1; D call uncertain. The CDR3 runs to 13 residues. V was pared by 5 bases and J by 1 base, with 6 bases between. Germline loops: CDR1 SGHVS, CDR2 FNYEAQ. The CDR3 loop is CASSAGSYNEQFF. The DNA of the CDR3 is TGTGCCAGCAGCGCCGGGTCCTACAATGAGCAGTTCTTC.

This clone was recorded only once. The chain combines TRBV6-2 or TRBV6-3 with TRBJ2-3, with a possible D match to TRBD1 (5 bases). Per germline, CDR1 MNHEY and CDR2 SVGEGT. This CDR3 comprises 13 residues. V dropped 5 bases and J dropped 3 bases, with 9 bases sitting between them. CDR3 residues: CASSPPGTDTQYF. The CDR3 DNA follows: TGTGCCAGCAGTCCACCAGGGACAGATACGCAGTATTTT.

The gene calls are TRBV18 and TRBJ1-3; possibly TRBD1 for D (5 bases). Deletions cut 1 base from V and 2 bases from J, with 12 bases between. The germline gives CDR1 KGHSH, CDR2 LQKENI. The CDR3 has 16 amino acids. CDR3 amino acids: CASSPQLTEAGNTIYF. CDR3 DNA sequence: TGTGCCAGCTCACCACAATTGACAGAGGCTGGAAACACCATATATTTT.

The rearrangement uses TRBV7-9 and TRBJ1-1; perhaps TRBD1 as D (6 bases). Germline CDR1 is SEHNR and CDR2 is FQNEAQ (reference sequence). V shed 6 bases and J shed 6 bases, with 14 bases lying between them. This CDR3 is built from 13 residues. The CDR3 reads CASRAGQIPEAFF. The CDR3 coding sequence is TGTGCCAGCAGAGCCGGACAGATCCCTGAAGCTTTCTTT.

The V and J genes are TRBV5-8 and TRBJ2-2; D unclear. The germline gives CDR1 SGHTS, CDR2 YDEGEE. The length of the CDR3 is 16 residues. The V end lost 4 bases, the J end lost 2 bases, and 15 bases lay between the germline ends. This CDR3 reads CASSPSWRLNTGELFF. The CDR3 coding sequence is TGTGCCAGCAGCCCTTCGTGGAGACTTAACACCGGGGAGCTGTTTTTT.

This clone was detected only once. The chain employs TRBV5-4 and TRBJ2-3; D possibly corresponds to TRBD2 (5 bases). V was cut by 2 bases and J by 6 bases, with 13 bases left in between. The germline CDR1 and CDR2 sequences are SGHNT and YYREEE (reference sequence). There are 14 residues in the CDR3. The CDR3 sequence is CASSFMLALDTQYF. CDR3 in DNA: TGTGCCAGCAGCTTTATGCTAGCTCTGGATACGCAGTATTTT.

This chain uses TRBV6-5 with TRBJ1-3; 10 bases align to TRBD1. The CDR3 runs 15 residues. Unmatched junction bases numbered 4, after V lost 5 bases and J lost 3 bases. Germline loops: CDR1 MNHEY, CDR2 SVGAGI. The CDR3, as DNA: TGTGCCAGCAGTCCCGGGACAGGGGATGGAAACACCATATATTTT. This translates into CASSPGTGDGNTIYF.

The V call is TRBV7-6, the J call TRBJ2-3, with 7 bases fitting TRBD1. The CDR3 consists of 16 residues. J was trimmed by 2 bases and V by 1 base; bases with no gene match: 6. The germline V gene encodes CDR1 SGHVS and CDR2 FNYEAQ. The CDR3 region is CASSLGTGRDTDTQYF. Here the CDR3 DNA reads TGTGCCAGCAGCTTAGGGACAGGTCGGGACACAGATACGCAGTATTTT. Drawing the rest from reference TRBV7-6 and TRBJ2-3, the complete variable domain is GAGVSQSPRYKVTKRGQDVALRCDPISGHVSLYWYRQALGQGPEFLTYFNYEAQQDKSGLPNDRFSAERPEGSISTLTIQRTEQRDSAMYRCASSLGTGRDTDTQYFGPGTRLTVL.

The chain links TRBV6-5 to TRBJ2-3; 8 bases fit TRBD1. CDR1 and CDR2 (germline): MNHEY, SVGAGI. J gave up 4 bases and V 5 bases, and 5 bases lay outside the gene matches. This CDR3 region has 14 residues. The CDR3 DNA reads TGTGCCAGCAGTAAGACAGGGGTCGCAGATACGCAGTATTTT. Amino acid sequence: CASSKTGVADTQYF.

V and J are TRBV7-9 and TRBJ1-3; D remains unclear. This CDR3 region has 12 residues. The ends were cut back, 4 bases at V and 4 bases at J, with 5 bases in the middle. Germline lookup yields CDR1 SEHNR and CDR2 FQNEAQ (reference sequence). The CDR3 spells CASSSQGNTIYF. For the CDR3, the DNA is TGTGCCAGCAGCTCCCAGGGAAACACCATATATTTT.

The chain is built from TRBV19 and TRBJ2-1, with 10 positions matching TRBD2. Per germline, CDR1 LNHDA and CDR2 SQIVND (reference sequence). This CDR3 has 15 amino acids. Trimming at V came to 4 bases and at J to 5 bases, leaving 5 bases not matched to a gene. The CDR3 nucleotides read TGTGCCAGTAGTACCGGGACTAGCGTTAACAATGAGCAGTTCTTC. It codes for CASSTGTSVNNEQFF.

As for this clone: In the same sample, other DNA sequences code for this CDR3. V usage is TRBV3-1 (or the pseudogene TRBV3-2) and J usage is TRBJ2-7, with 7 bases aligning to TRBD1. Germline CDR1 LGHDT, CDR2 YNNKEL (reference sequence). This CDR3 has 14 residues. V gave up 1 base and J gave up 1 base; unmatched junction bases: 1. The CDR3 loop is CASSQVRGSYEQYF. The CDR3 bases are TGTGCCAGCAGCCAAGTCAGGGGGTCCTACGAGCAGTACTTC.

The chain recombines TRBV30 with TRBJ1-6, with 7 positions matching TRBD1. The CDR3 is 13 amino acids. V lost 5 bases and J lost 8; bases outside the gene matches: 6. Germline values: CDR1 GTSNPN, CDR2 SVGIG (reference sequence). The DNA of the CDR3 is TGTGCCTGGGCGTATACAGGGGATTCACCCCTCCACTTT. Translated, it gives CAWAYTGDSPLHF.

The rearrangement uses TRBV2 and TRBJ1-5, with 7 nucleotides matching TRBD1. The CDR3 is 14 amino acids. Per germline, CDR1 SNHLY and CDR2 FYNNEI. The V gene end was trimmed by 6 bases and the J gene end by 5 bases; junction bases not matched to a gene: 7. CDR3 nucleotide sequence: TGTGCCAGCAGGGTGCAGGGGGTCGATCAGCCCCAGCATTTT. Its protein is CASRVQGVDQPQHF.

CDR3 loop: CASSTNRGYEQYF. CDR3 bases: TGCGCCAGCAGCACCAACCGGGGGTACGAGCAGTACTTC. The chain recombines TRBV5-1 with TRBJ2-7; D is perhaps TRBD2 (6 bases). The V end lost 4 bases, the J end lost 4 bases, and 12 bases lay between the germline ends. Germline V gene lookup returns CDR1 SGHRS and CDR2 YFSETQ. The CDR3 is 13 amino acids.

This chain links TRBV27 with TRBJ2-1, with 8 positions matching TRBD1. V shed 6 bases, J shed 5 bases, and the junction held 15 bases outside the gene matches. Germline V lookup: CDR1 MNHEY, CDR2 SMNVEV (reference sequence). This CDR3 is built from 17 residues. The CDR3 sequence is CASSPRATGTGDNEQFF. For the CDR3, the DNA is TGTGCCAGCAGCCCACGAGCTACCGGGACAGGCGACAATGAGCAGTTCTTC.

As for this clone: Other nucleotide sequences from this sample produce the same CDR3. V usage is TRBV20-1 and J usage is TRBJ1-1; D gene unclear. Trimming took 1 base from V and 5 from J, leaving 5 bases between them. CDR1 DFQATT and CDR2 SNEGSKA come from the germline V gene (reference sequence). This CDR3 is built from 11 residues. The CDR3 loop reads CSARGGTEAFF. The CDR3 nucleotides are TGCAGTGCTAGAGGCGGGACTGAAGCTTTCTTT.

The chain joins TRBV6-5 to TRBJ1-4; 11 bases fit TRBD1. Germline CDR1 reads MNHEY; CDR2 reads SVGAGI. The CDR3 is made up of 15 amino acids. Trimming took 6 bases from V and 8 from J; bases not matched to a gene: 8. CDR3 sequence: CASRSGTGGGEKLFF. The DNA of the CDR3 is TGTGCCAGCAGGTCCGGGACAGGGGGTGGGGAAAAACTGTTTTTT.

This sequence joins TRBV11-3 and TRBJ2-1; D not certain. In germline, CDR1 is SGHNT, CDR2 YENEEA. This CDR3 spans 15 amino acids. V was cut by 5 bases and J by 0 bases, with 11 bases left in between. The DNA of the CDR3 is TGTGCCAGCAGCCAGTGGAGCGACTCCTACAATGAGCAGTTCTTC. Translated: CASSQWSDSYNEQFF. Together with reference TRBV11-3 and TRBJ2-1, the CDR3 gives the full variable domain: EAGVVQSPRYKIIEKKQPVAFWCNPISGHNTLYWYLQNLGQGPELLIRYENEEAVDDSQLPKDRFSAERLKGVDSTLKIQPAELGDSAVYLCASSQWSDSYNEQFFGPGTRLTVL.

This chain joins TRBV10-3 and TRBJ2-7; a weak D match, TRBD2 (6 bases). Germline lookup yields CDR1 ENHRY and CDR2 SYGVKD. There are 14 residues in the CDR3. Trimming removed 11 bases at V and 1 base at J, with 18 bases between. CDR3 sequence reads: CASSEGTGSYEQYF. The CDR3 nucleotides are TGTGCCTCCTCGGAGGGGACGGGTTCCTACGAGCAGTACTTC.

The chain is built from TRBV11-3 and TRBJ2-1; no reliable D call. The V and J ends lost 4 bases and 4 bases respectively, with 14 bases between them. Germline CDR1 is SGHNT and CDR2 is YENEEA. This CDR3 region has 15 residues. CDR3 nucleotides: TGTGCCAGCAGCTACGGCCCAGGCCAGTACAATGAGCAGTTCTTC. It specifies CASSYGPGQYNEQFF.